Listed below are T cell receptor beta chains from one sample, sequenced in a study of T cell responses to AZD1222 COVID-19 vaccine. Profiling relied on immunoSEQ multiplex PCR, and the TCRdb table lists in-frame clones only, not all of them. The data hold about 42,000 clones, with about 91% observed a single time. The source material was peripheral blood, sampled 28 days after the second AZD1222 dose. These receptors originate from an adult who received the AZD1222 COVID-19 vaccine. Both conserved end residues are part of each CDR3. Each record gives: J gene, D gene, V gene, clone size, CDR3 protein, CDR3 DNA. The D gene is left open where the match is weak. Expanded clones get a size class; other rows say once, few or many, or leave the size out.

TRBJ2-7	NA	TRBV22-1	NA	CPGSARSGRSYEQYF	TGTCCTGGGAGCGCACGGAGCGGGAGGTCCTACGAGCAGTACTTC
TRBJ1-1	TRBD1	TRBV7-2	once	CASSLGTGGNTEAFF	TGTGCCAGCAGCTTAGGGACAGGGGGAAACACTGAAGCTTTCTTT
TRBJ2-7	NA	TRBV9	few	CASSGDTYEQYF	TGTGCCAGCAGCGGCGACACTTACGAGCAGTACTTC
TRBJ1-2	NA	TRBV18	once	CASSPPSVDLVGTF	TGTGCCAGCTCACCACCATCTGTTGATTTGGTTGGGACCTTC
TRBJ2-7	NA	TRBV6-4	few	CASGRGRAYEQYF	TGTGCCAGCGGGCGGGGAAGGGCCTACGAGCAGTACTTC
TRBJ2-2	NA	TRBV19	NA	CASKLGQGNTGELFF	TGTGCCAGTAAGTTAGGCCAGGGAAACACCGGGGAGCTGTTTTTT
TRBJ2-5	TRBD1	TRBV7-9	NA	CASSPGQGVGETQYF	TGTGCCAGCAGCCCGGGACAGGGGGTTGGAGAGACCCAGTACTTC
TRBJ2-3	NA	TRBV3-1/TRBV3-2	NA	CASSQDLDTQYF	TGTGCCAGCAGCCAAGATCTTGATACGCAGTATTTT
TRBJ1-1	NA	TRBV5-1	NA	CASSLDSLNTEAFF	TGCGCCAGCAGCTTGGATAGTTTGAACACTGAAGCTTTCTTT
TRBJ2-3	NA	TRBV2	NA	CASRTTGVTQYF	TGTGCCAGCAGGACGACTGGAGTTACGCAGTATTTT
TRBJ2-3	NA	TRBV19	NA	CASSRADTQYF	TGTGCCAGTAGTAGAGCAGATACGCAGTATTTT
TRBJ2-1	TRBD1	TRBV6-5	NA	CASSSGTGRWKQFF	TGTGCCAGCAGCTCCGGGACAGGCCGATGGAAGCAGTTCTTC
TRBJ1-2	NA	TRBV30	NA	CAWSVSRMSNYGYTF	TGTGCCTGGAGTGTATCTCGGATGTCTAACTATGGCTACACCTTC
TRBJ1-3	NA	TRBV6-5	once	CASSRTETGNTIYF	TGTGCCAGCAGCCGGACAGAAACTGGAAACACCATATATTTT
TRBJ1-5	NA	TRBV6-2/TRBV6-3	NA	CASSVPRYIGYQPQHF	TGTGCCAGCAGCGTGCCTAGGTACATAGGGTATCAGCCCCAGCATTTT
TRBJ1-4	NA	TRBV19	NA	CASSRQADNEKLFF	TGTGCCAGTAGCCGACAGGCCGATAATGAAAAACTGTTTTTT
TRBJ1-2	TRBD1	TRBV11-1	NA	CASSLGADRGNYGYTF	TGTGCCAGCAGCTTAGGAGCGGACAGGGGGAACTATGGCTACACCTTC